One and the same sample provided the 10 T cell receptor beta chains below, sequenced in a study of cytomegalovirus exposure and HLA in healthy donors. Vbeta (60) and Jbeta (13) primers were used in the PCR. TCRdb's copy holds only in-frame clones and misses some; the assay was immunoSEQ multiplex PCR. The sample includes roughly 140,000 clones, roughly 80% seen only once; the top ten take 6.5% to 7.5%. Sequenced material: PBMCs. Receptors were obtained from a woman in her 50s in good health and CMV-seropositive.

The V call is TRBV2, the J call TRBJ2-2; 7 nucleotides agree with TRBD1. With V trimmed by 4 bases and J by 6 bases, 11 bases remained unmatched. Germline-derived CDR1 and CDR2 are SNHLY and FYNNEI. The CDR3 extends over 16 amino acids. CDR3 sequence: CASSVRQGLKSGELFF. DNA for the CDR3: TGTGCCAGCAGTGTTAGACAGGGTCTAAAGTCCGGGGAGCTGTTTTTT.

The CDR3 loop reads CASSFSRGGEQFF. DNA of the CDR3: TGTGCCAGCAGCTTCAGTAGGGGGGGAGAGCAGTTCTTC. V gene TRBV11-2 combines with J gene TRBJ2-1, with D perhaps matching TRBD2 (7 bases). The length of the CDR3 is 13 residues. The ends were cut back, 3 bases at V and 10 bases at J, with 13 bases in the middle. Germline V CDR1 and CDR2: SGHAT, FQNNGV.

V usage is TRBV12-5 and J usage is TRBJ2-1, with 14 bases matching TRBD2. The V gene's germline CDR1 is LGHNT and CDR2 FRNRAP. The V segment lost 0 bases and the J segment 9 bases; nucleotides outside the gene matches: 13. There are 19 residues in the CDR3. CDR3 region: CASGLVIKAGTSGGGEQFF. In DNA, the CDR3 is TGTGCTAGTGGTTTGGTTATCAAAGCCGGGACTAGCGGGGGAGGTGAGCAGTTCTTC.

This clone has only one observation. CDR3 in amino acids: CASSLRQGEAFF. Written as DNA, the CDR3 is TGTGCCAGCAGTCTCCGACAGGGGGAAGCTTTCTTT. The chain couples TRBV27 to TRBJ1-1, with 8 nucleotides matching TRBD1. This CDR3 comprises 12 residues. J gave up 8 bases and V 5 bases, and 4 bases lay outside the gene matches. Germline V CDR1 and CDR2: MNHEY, SMNVEV (reference sequence).

This sequence joins TRBV2 and TRBJ2-7; tentative D call: TRBD2 (6 bases). V dropped 7 bases and J dropped 3 bases, with 16 bases sitting between them. There are 14 residues in the CDR3. CDR1 SNHLY and CDR2 FYNNEI come from the germline V gene. The CDR3 protein is CASMRFGGLYEQYF. The CDR3 DNA reads as TGTGCCAGCATGAGATTCGGGGGTCTCTACGAGCAGTACTTC.

V and J are TRBV4-2 and TRBJ1-6, with a weak D call TRBD1 (6 bases). The CDR3 is 15 amino acids. Germline assignment: CDR1 LGHNA and CDR2 YNFKEQ. Deletions cut 1 base from V and 11 bases from J, with 15 bases between. CDR3 residues: CASSQVGRGRAPLHF. CDR3 sequence (DNA): TGTGCCAGCAGCCAAGTCGGCAGGGGTAGGGCACCCCTCCACTTT.

V is TRBV29-1 and J is TRBJ2-3, with 11 bases matching TRBD2. The CDR3 spans 13 residues. V lost 4 bases and J lost 3; bases outside the gene matches: 0. Germline loops: CDR1 SQVTM, CDR2 ANQGSEA. Here the CDR3 DNA reads TGCAGCGTTGGACTAGCGGGGACAGATACGCAGTATTTT. This sequence encodes CSVGLAGTDTQYF.

The J gene is TRBJ2-7, the V gene TRBV5-1; D uncertain. Trimming took off 4 bases at V and 7 bases at J, with 21 bases between the two ends. The germline CDR1 and CDR2 sequences are SGHRS and YFSETQ. This CDR3 contains 15 residues. For the CDR3, the DNA is TGCGCCAGCAGCCCAAACCGTGACAAGGTAAAGGAGCAGTACTTC. It specifies CASSPNRDKVKEQYF. The variable domain in full, completed from reference TRBV5-1 and TRBJ2-7, reads KAGVTQTPRYLIKTRGQQVTLSCSPISGHRSVSWYQQTPGQGLQFLFEYFSETQRNKGNFPGRFSGRQFSNSRSEMNVSTLELGDSALYLCASSPNRDKVKEQYFGPGTRLTVT.

This chain connects TRBV5-3 to TRBJ2-7; 7 bases agree with TRBD2. TRBV5-3 falls under the ORF class, with uncertain function. This CDR3 has 16 residues. V lost 1 base to trimming and J lost 5 bases; unmatched junction nucleotides: 12. CDR3 sequence reads: CARSLSKRGGGNEQYF. For the CDR3, the DNA is TGTGCCAGAAGCTTGTCTAAGCGGGGAGGCGGCAACGAGCAGTACTTC.

V usage is TRBV21-1 and J usage is TRBJ1-3; the table gives TRBD1 as D, unverified against the DNA. TRBV21-1 is a recognized pseudogene. The CDR3 sequence is 16 residues long. The CDR3 coding sequence is TGTGCCAGCACCAACACAGGGTGTGGACTTGGAAACACCATATATTTT. Translated, it gives CASTNTGCGLGNTIYF.